This T cell receptor (beta chain) derives from a study of OX40 agonist ivuxolimab in advanced cancers. The germline CDR1 and CDR2 sequences are SQVTM and ANQGSEA. This CDR3 is 12 amino acids long. After removal of 7 bases from V and 6 bases from J, the junction contained 4 bases not matched to a gene. Only in-frame clones appear in the TCRdb table, and some are missing; sequencing was by immunoSEQ multiplex PCR. The sample records approximately 64,000 clones, roughly 80% being singletons. The sequencing here drew on CD4+ or CD8+ T cells sorted from blood, taken in a trial of the OX40 agonist ivuxolimab. This TCR was recovered from an adult with an advanced solid tumor such as melanoma, head and neck, liver or kidney cancer. This rearrangement joins TRBV29-1 to TRBJ2-2, with 8 bases identical to TRBD1. In nucleotides, the CDR3 is TGCAGCGGGACAGGGATGTCCGGGGAGCTGTTTTTT. Amino acid sequence: CSGTGMSGELFF.